The sequence of this T cell receptor beta chain was determined in a study of T cell clonotyping in hematopoietic cell transplantation. Study-wide points: Pathologically expanded recipient clonotypes increased progressively from day 30 to day 180 as diversity fell.

Comment on this clone: Its antigen remains unknown.

Assay used: immunoSEQ multiplex PCR; TCRdb lists only in-frame clones, some missing. The sample has about 12,000 clones; about 88% are singletons. Between the trimmed V and J ends, which lost 4 bases and 4 bases, there was a span of 22 bases. The CDR3 is 17 amino acids. The germline gives CDR1 SGHTA, CDR2 FQGNSA. The sample consisted of peripheral blood mononuclear cells. The chain recombines TRBV7-2 with TRBJ1-2, with TRBD1 as a possible D gene (6 bases). The TCR was taken from a human donor who either received an allogeneic hematopoietic cell transplant for a myeloid malignancy or was a related donor (not recorded which). Some clones in this sample may be carry-over from other donors' samples. In DNA form, the CDR3 reads TGTGCCAGCAGCTCCCTGATTGGCGGGGGCTTAGGCTATGGCTACACCTTC. It yields the protein CASSSLIGGGLGYGYTF.